The present T cell receptor beta chain was sequenced within a study of cytomegalovirus exposure and HLA in healthy donors. This clone has more than one count but fewer than ten. The V and J ends lost 1 base and 1 base respectively, with 8 bases between them. CDR1 is SGHVS, CDR2 FQNEAQ, per germline. The CDR3 consists of 14 residues. Researchers ran the PCR with 60 Vbeta and 13 Jbeta primers. The assay was immunoSEQ multiplex PCR, and TCRdb's table has in-frame clones only and misses some. This table has fewer than 130,000 clones, roughly 70% appearing once. The chain employs TRBV7-8 and TRBJ2-7, with TRBD2 as a possible D gene (5 bases). This receptor was identified in a man in his forties in good health and CMV-seropositive. Sample: PBMCs. The CDR3 sequence: CASSLEGGSYEQYF. Here the CDR3 DNA reads TGTGCCAGCAGCTTAGAGGGCGGGTCCTACGAGCAGTACTTC.